These 31 T cell receptor beta chains originate from one sample sequenced in a study of blood T cell repertoires in COVID-19 (dated by TCRdb to the early 2020s). Libraries came from the immunoSEQ multiplex PCR assay. In TCRdb, the immuneACCESS table is reduced to in-frame sequences with V and J assigned. These tables do not hold every clone; where another copy was compared, an unresolved V gene accounts for under half, and the others remain unexplained. This sample holds some 200,000 clones; roughly four fifths were observed only once. Of the sample, approximately 8% falls within the top ten clones. The sample taken for sequencing was peripheral blood. All receptors come from a woman in her forties or fifties with active or convalescent COVID-19.

This chain joins TRBV3-1 (or the pseudogene TRBV3-2) and TRBJ1-5; D gene uncertain. Germline V gene sequence: CDR1 LGHDT, CDR2 YNNKEL (reference sequence). Trimming left V 1 base short and J 3 bases short, with 7 bases between. This CDR3 region has 14 residues. Here the CDR3 reads CASSQGAYNQPQHF. The CDR3 nucleotides are TGTGCCAGCAGCCAAGGGGCTTACAATCAGCCCCAGCATTTT.

This clone was counted only a few times. This chain connects TRBV11-2 to TRBJ2-1; 8 bases map to TRBD2. V shed 7 bases, J shed 2 bases, and the junction held 13 bases outside the gene matches. Germline lookup yields CDR1 SGHAT and CDR2 FQNNGV. The length of the CDR3 is 17 residues. CDR3 nucleotide sequence: TGTGCCAGCACCTATACCCAGCGGGAGTGGACCTACAATGAGCAGTTCTTC. It is translated as CASTYTQREWTYNEQFF.

The V gene is TRBV19, the J gene TRBJ1-3; D ambiguous. Per germline, CDR1 LNHDA and CDR2 SQIVND (reference sequence). CDR3 length: 14 residues. V gave up 5 bases and J gave up 2 bases, with 10 bases separating them. CDR3 DNA: TGTGCCAGTAGTCCCGGGAGGGCTGGAAACACCATATATTTT. This gives the protein CASSPGRAGNTIYF.

This clone has more than one count but fewer than ten. The rearrangement uses TRBV2 and TRBJ2-3, with a tentative D call TRBD2 (5 bases). Germline V CDR1 and CDR2: SNHLY, FYNNEI. This CDR3 is 14 amino acids long. V was shortened by 4 bases and J by 5 bases, with 13 bases between the two germline ends. In DNA form, the CDR3 reads TGTGCCAGCAGTGGAGTATACGGGGTAGATACGCAGTATTTT. Its translation: CASSGVYGVDTQYF.

J is TRBJ1-1 and V is TRBV19; D is unresolved. Germline CDR1 LNHDA, CDR2 SQIVND (reference sequence). The CDR3 loop spans 15 amino acids. Trimming removed 0 bases from V and 11 bases from J, with 19 bases in between. In nucleotides, the CDR3 is TGTGCCAGTAGTATAGATTTAGGGAGAGCGAGTGATGCTTTCTTT. Its translation is CASSIDLGRASDAFF. Filled out from reference TRBV19 and TRBJ1-1, the complete variable domain reads DGGITQSPKYLFRKEGQNVTLSCEQNLNHDAMYWYRQDPGQGLRLIYYSQIVNDFQKGDIAEGYSVSREKKESFPLTVTSAQKNPTAFYLCASSIDLGRASDAFFGQGTRLTVV.

This clone qualifies as large (0.1 to 1%). This chain joins TRBV11-2 and TRBJ1-6, with D possibly matching TRBD1 (6 bases). V lost 4 bases to trimming and J lost 10 bases, with 17 bases between them. Germline values: CDR1 SGHAT, CDR2 FQNNGV. The CDR3 is 15 amino acids. The CDR3 protein is CASSSIQGRRSPLHF. In DNA, the CDR3 is TGTGCCAGCAGCTCGATACAGGGACGGCGGTCACCCCTCCACTTT.

J is TRBJ1-3 and V is TRBV6-6; no reliable D call. CDR1 MNHNY and CDR2 SVGAGI come from the germline V gene (reference sequence). V lost 2 bases and J 3 bases, leaving 11 bases between the germline ends. The length of the CDR3 is 15 residues. The CDR3 sequence: CASSYRPGFGNTIYF. DNA of the CDR3: TGTGCCAGCAGTTACCGTCCGGGGTTTGGAAACACCATATATTTT.

This clone occurred a few times. J is TRBJ2-7 and V is TRBV30, with 11 bases fitting TRBD1. The CDR3 is 15 amino acids. Germline CDR1 and CDR2: GTSNPN and SVGIG (reference sequence). After removal of 4 bases from V and 4 bases from J, the junction contained 9 bases not matched to a gene. The CDR3 region has the DNA TGTGCCTGGACTACCGGGACAGGGGGTTTTTACGAGCAGTACTTC. This encodes CAWTTGTGGFYEQYF.

V gene TRBV20-1 combines with J gene TRBJ2-1, with 8 positions matching TRBD2. This CDR3 is built from 11 residues. J lost 8 bases, V lost 7 bases, and 4 bases had no gene match. Germline V gene sequence: CDR1 DFQATT, CDR2 SNEGSKA (reference sequence). The CDR3 DNA follows: TGCAGTGGGGGACTAGTGGATGAGCAGTTCTTC. As protein: CSGGLVDEQFF.

The V and J genes are TRBV19 and TRBJ1-5, with 8 bases matching TRBD1. Per germline, CDR1 LNHDA and CDR2 SQIVND (reference sequence). The junction had 5 bases not matched to a gene; V was cut back by 8 bases and J by 2 bases. CDR3 length equals 14 residues. The CDR3 DNA reads TGTGCCAGTGAGGACAGGGTGGGCAATCAGCCCCAGCATTTT. Translating gives CASEDRVGNQPQHF.

The chain employs TRBV28 and TRBJ2-1, with 13 bases lining up with TRBD2. Germline CDR1 and CDR2: MDHEN and SYDVKM. The V and J ends lost 5 bases and 4 bases, in that order; junction bases with no gene match: 11. This CDR3 is built from 18 residues. The CDR3, as DNA: TGTGCCAGCAGTCGGGTCCTTACTAGCGGGGGGGGTTACAATGAGCAGTTCTTC. As protein: CASSRVLTSGGGYNEQFF.

This clone has a handful of counts. The chain combines TRBV6-5 with TRBJ2-1; 7 nucleotides line up with TRBD1. V lost 6 bases to trimming and J lost 10 bases; unmatched junction nucleotides: 12. CDR3 length equals 14 residues. CDR1 and CDR2 from the germline V gene are MNHEY and SVGAGI. This chain's CDR3 is CASSPDRVTWEQFF. CDR3 DNA: TGTGCCAGCAGCCCCGACAGGGTGACATGGGAGCAGTTCTTC.

The chain links TRBV28 to TRBJ2-3; TRBD1 matches 8 bases. Germline assignment: CDR1 MDHEN and CDR2 SYDVKM. This CDR3 spans 15 amino acids. V lost 3 bases, J lost 4 bases, and 6 bases stayed unmatched. CDR3 DNA sequence: TGTGCCAGCAGTTTGCCCGGACAGGGCTCAGATACGCAGTATTTT. Translating gives CASSLPGQGSDTQYF.

The chain couples TRBV19 to TRBJ1-2, with 7 bases identical to TRBD1. The CDR3 is 14 residues long. Germline V gene data show CDR1 as LNHDA and CDR2 as SQIVND (reference sequence). V lost 6 bases and J lost 2; bases outside the gene matches: 6. For the CDR3, the DNA is TGTGCCAGTAGCCGGGACAGTAGAAACTATGGCTACACCTTC. The encoded protein is CASSRDSRNYGYTF.

The chain has TRBV19 and TRBJ2-1; D ambiguous. Germline CDR1 and CDR2: LNHDA and SQIVND (reference sequence). The CDR3 is 13 amino acids. Trimming took off 1 base at V and 5 bases at J, with 6 bases between the two ends. The CDR3: CASSIGRDNEQFF. The DNA for the CDR3 is TGTGCCAGTAGTATAGGAAGAGACAATGAGCAGTTCTTC.

This sequence joins TRBV7-2 and TRBJ1-1, with D perhaps TRBD1 (6 bases). V was shortened by 5 bases and J by 1 base, with 11 bases between the two germline ends. Per germline, CDR1 SGHTA and CDR2 FQGNSA. The CDR3 spans 14 residues. The CDR3 here is CASSKGHKNTEAFF. Written as DNA, the CDR3 is TGTGCCAGCAGCAAGGGACACAAGAACACTGAAGCTTTCTTT.

The chain employs TRBV6-5 and TRBJ1-4; no definite D call. There are 14 residues in the CDR3. V lost 5 bases to trimming and J lost 8 bases, with 15 bases between them. Germline CDR1 is MNHEY and CDR2 is SVGAGI. CDR3 in DNA: TGTGCCAGCAGTCGCACCTCCTTCGGGGAAAAACTGTTTTTT. Residues: CASSRTSFGEKLFF.

V usage is TRBV6-6 and J usage is TRBJ1-5; the D gene is possibly TRBD1 (6 bases). Germline V gene lookup returns CDR1 MNHNY and CDR2 SVGAGI (reference sequence). V gave up 6 bases and J gave up 4 bases, with 10 bases separating them. There are 13 residues in the CDR3. CDR3 bases: TGTGCCAGCAGAAGACAGGAAAATCAGCCCCAGCATTTT. Translated, it gives CASRRQENQPQHF.

The CDR3 DNA follows: TGTGCCAGCAGCCATCTCGGGGATTTCCCTGAAGCTTTCTTT. It yields the protein CASSHLGDFPEAFF. V and J are TRBV25-1 and TRBJ1-1; no clear D. The CDR3 spans 14 residues. The V and J ends lost 6 bases and 6 bases respectively, with 17 bases between them. Per germline, CDR1 MGHDK and CDR2 SYGVNS. Full variable domain (rest looked up from reference TRBV25-1 and TRBJ1-1): EADIYQTPRYLVIGTGKKITLECSQTMGHDKMYWYQQDPGMELHLIHYSYGVNSTEKGDLSSESTVSRIRTEHFPLTLESARPSHTSQYLCASSHLGDFPEAFFGQGTRLTVV.

This chain links TRBV7-9 with TRBJ1-1; TRBD1 matches at 11 bases. Per the germline V gene, CDR1 is SEHNR and CDR2 is FQNEAQ (reference sequence). V shed 5 bases and J 3 bases; nucleotides not matched to a gene: 11. CDR3 length: 17 amino acids. The CDR3 sequence: CASSPRWTGGADTEAFF. CDR3 DNA: TGTGCCAGCAGCCCGAGATGGACAGGGGGCGCGGACACTGAAGCTTTCTTT.

Concerning this clone itself: Other DNA sequences of this sample code for an identical CDR3. V is TRBV29-1 and J is TRBJ1-1; TRBD1 aligns across 8 bases. The CDR3 covers 13 residues. Germline-derived CDR1 and CDR2 are SQVTM and ANQGSEA. After removal of 5 bases from V and 0 bases from J, the junction contained 2 bases not matched to a gene. The CDR3 loop reads CSVRQGLNTEAFF. The CDR3, as DNA: TGCAGCGTTCGACAGGGGCTGAACACTGAAGCTTTCTTT. Together with reference TRBV29-1 and TRBJ1-1, the CDR3 gives the full variable domain: SAVISQKPSRDICQRGTSLTIQCQVDSQVTMMFWYRQQPGQSLTLIATANQGSEATYESGFVIDKFPISRPNLTFSTLTVSNMSPEDSSIYLCSVRQGLNTEAFFGQGTRLTVV.

The rearrangement joins TRBV23-1 to TRBJ2-6; D may be TRBD1 (8 bases). TRBV23-1 is flagged as an ORF with uncertain function. V shed 4 bases and J shed 4 bases, with 35 bases lying between them. The CDR3 covers 23 residues. The CDR3 region has the DNA TGCGCCAGCAGTCGCGAGGGACCACAATTCCGGGAGGACAGGGTTTCCGGGGCCAACGTCCTGACTTTC. Its protein product is CASSREGPQFREDRVSGANVLTF.

V and J are TRBV10-3 and TRBJ2-3; possibly TRBD2 for D (6 bases). Germline V gene data show CDR1 as ENHRY and CDR2 as SYGVKD. V lost 11 bases to trimming and J lost 3 bases, with 15 bases between them. The CDR3 runs to 13 residues. The CDR3 here is CAANAGLTDTQYF. The CDR3 DNA sequence: TGTGCCGCCAACGCGGGACTGACAGATACGCAGTATTTT.

The chain couples TRBV30 to TRBJ1-5; 8 bases line up with TRBD1. CDR1 is GTSNPN, CDR2 SVGIG, per germline (reference sequence). Germline trimming cut 3 bases from V and 4 bases from J; bases unmatched to any gene: 8. This CDR3 has 15 amino acids. The CDR3 region has the DNA TGTGCCTGGAGCTCTACCCGGACAGGGAATCAGCCCCAGCATTTT. It codes for CAWSSTRTGNQPQHF.

The chain carries TRBV7-2 and TRBJ2-5; 11 nucleotides align to TRBD1. The length of the CDR3 is 15 residues. Germline lookup yields CDR1 SGHTA and CDR2 FQGNSA. Unmatched junction bases numbered 3, after V lost 1 base and J lost 5 bases. In nucleotides, the CDR3 is TGTGCCAGCAGCTTAGACGGACAGGGGGCGGAGACCCAGTACTTC. Encoded protein: CASSLDGQGAETQYF.

The chain is built from TRBV5-1 and TRBJ2-2; D may be TRBD1 (6 bases). The CDR3 contains 17 residues. The V end lost 0 bases, the J end lost 5 bases, and 17 bases lay between the germline ends. Germline assignment: CDR1 SGHRS and CDR2 YFSETQ. The CDR3 here is CASSLVVVGRGTGELFF. The DNA of the CDR3 is TGCGCCAGCAGCTTGGTCGTCGTGGGCAGGGGAACCGGGGAGCTGTTTTTT.

The rearrangement uses TRBV23-1 and TRBJ2-2; a weak D match, TRBD1 (6 bases). TRBV23-1 is an ORF, with its function uncertain. The V and J ends lost 6 bases and 6 bases respectively, with 23 bases between them. The CDR3 totals 17 residues. The CDR3 region has the DNA TGCGCCAGCAGGCCCATCGCACAGGGCAGGTTGCCCGGGGAGCTGTTTTTT. This encodes CASRPIAQGRLPGELFF.

The J gene is TRBJ1-6, the V gene TRBV19; maybe TRBD1 (6 bases). The CDR3 covers 14 residues. Trimming took 3 bases from V and 9 from J, leaving 12 bases between them. The germline V gene has CDR1 LNHDA and CDR2 SQIVND (reference sequence). The CDR3 is CASSISGVSSPLHF. The CDR3 DNA reads TGTGCCAGTAGTATTTCAGGGGTGTCTTCACCCCTCCACTTT.

This chain links TRBV2 with TRBJ1-5, with D unresolved. The germline V gene encodes CDR1 SNHLY and CDR2 FYNNEI. The CDR3 extends over 13 amino acids. V was shortened by 5 bases and J by 5 bases, with 10 bases between the two germline ends. The CDR3 is CASSPNGDQPQHF. The CDR3 bases are TGTGCCAGCAGTCCAAACGGGGATCAGCCCCAGCATTTT.

The chain has TRBV7-3 and TRBJ1-1; 7 positions agree with TRBD1. V lost 4 bases to trimming and J lost 5 bases; unmatched junction nucleotides: 4. Germline V gene sequence: CDR1 SGHTA, CDR2 FQGTGA. The CDR3 runs 13 residues. In DNA, the CDR3 is TGTGCCAGCAGCTCGACAGGGCAGACTGAAGCTTTCTTT. It encodes CASSSTGQTEAFF.

The J gene is TRBJ1-1, the V gene TRBV7-9; TRBD1 aligns across 12 bases. The germline gives CDR1 SEHNR, CDR2 FQNEAQ (reference sequence). The V gene end was trimmed by 2 bases and the J gene end by 1 base; junction bases not matched to a gene: 8. The CDR3 sequence is 18 residues long. Here the CDR3 DNA reads TGTGCCAGCAGCTTACAGCCGGGACAGGGGGCGGGGAACACTGAAGCTTTCTTT. It translates to CASSLQPGQGAGNTEAFF.